This entry describes one TCR beta chain. Its antigen is currently unknown. The protocol was immunoSEQ multiplex PCR, while the TCRdb copy is restricted to in-frame clones and leaves out a portion. This table has roughly 11,000 clones, 74% appearing once. This sample was included in a study of somatic mutations in cytotoxic T cells in rheumatoid arthritis. Findings of the study overall: Measurement of CD8+ T-cell clonality revealed no significant difference between rheumatoid arthritis patients and age-matched healthy controls. Exceedance of 20% of CD8+ cells by the largest CD8+ clone occurred in 8 of 65 patients.

Once isolated by positive magnetic bead selection, the CD4+ and CD8+ cells had their purity checked by flow cytometry. This CDR3 region has 15 residues. Germline V gives CDR1 LNHDA, CDR2 SQIVND (reference sequence). V dropped 7 bases and J dropped 5; count of bases not matched to a gene: 13. The chain links TRBV19 to TRBJ2-7; TRBD1 matches at 8 bases. This TCR was recovered from a man in his 70s in good health. The sample was CD8+ T cells sorted from blood. CDR3 coding DNA: TGTGCCAGTACCTCGAGGCCGGACAGGGTACACGAGCAGTACTTC. Its translation: CASTSRPDRVHEQYF.